This T cell receptor beta chain was obtained from a study of a mutant IDH1 vaccine in newly diagnosed glioma. Study-level information: Across weeks 1, 3, 5, 7, 11, 15, 19 and 23, patients received a vaccination each time, eight in all. Patients previously underwent radiotherapy, temozolomide, or both, and most underwent both.

Per the germline V gene, CDR1 is MNHEY and CDR2 is SMNVEV (reference sequence). V was cut by 2 bases and J by 3 bases, with 10 bases left in between. This CDR3 has 14 residues. This clone was observed a single time. Its antigen remains unidentified. Sequencing was performed with immunoSEQ multiplex PCR; in TCRdb, only in-frame clones are kept and a portion is missing. Of some 80,000 clones listed, more than 80% were seen once; the top ten hold 0.6% to 0.95%. This sample's time point: week 23, last vaccination. Vaccinated patients received 300 ug of mutant IDH1 20-mer peptide per dose, with topical imiquimod.

The clonotype comes from a woman in her fifties or sixties with glioma. The V call is TRBV27, the J call TRBJ1-2; no definite D call. This specimen consisted of PBMCs, obtained from a glioma patient whose treatment included an IDH1 peptide vaccine. The CDR3 DNA reads as TGTGCCAGCAGTTTAAGGGCAGAATACTATGGCTACACCTTC. Amino acids: CASSLRAEYYGYTF.